The 10 T cell receptor beta chains below were found in one sample sequenced in a study of PD-L1 blockade in urothelial cancer. The repertoire was sequenced with immunoSEQ multiplex PCR; TCRdb's copy has only in-frame clones and lacks some. The table lists more than 80,000 clones, about four fifths of them singletons. The sample was PBMCs, taken around atezolizumab (anti-PD-L1) treatment. Receptor source: a man between 65 and 80 years old with urothelial cancer.

The rearrangement joins TRBV19 to TRBJ1-3, with D uncertain. Looked up from germline, CDR1 is LNHDA and CDR2 is SQIVND (reference sequence). Between the trimmed V and J ends, which lost 0 bases and 4 bases, there was a span of 10 bases. CDR3 length equals 15 residues. This CDR3 is CASSIDSAGGNTIYF. CDR3 DNA sequence: TGTGCCAGTAGTATAGATTCCGCCGGGGGAAACACCATATATTTT. Full variable domain (outside the CDR3, taken from reference TRBV19 and TRBJ1-3): DGGITQSPKYLFRKEGQNVTLSCEQNLNHDAMYWYRQDPGQGLRLIYYSQIVNDFQKGDIAEGYSVSREKKESFPLTVTSAQKNPTAFYLCASSIDSAGGNTIYFGEGSWLTVV.

This clone was counted a few times. The chain carries TRBV11-3 and TRBJ1-2; D gene unclear. Trimming pared 2 bases from V and 8 bases from J, leaving 9 bases between. Germline CDR1 is SGHNT and CDR2 is YENEEA. This CDR3 is 12 amino acids long. This chain's CDR3 is CASSLMGQGYTF. CDR3 bases: TGTGCCAGCAGCTTAATGGGCCAGGGCTACACCTTC.

In DNA, the CDR3 is TGTGCCAGCAGCCCGCTAGCGGGACACACCGGGGAGCTGTTTTTT. This codes for CASSPLAGHTGELFF. V gene TRBV7-6 combines with J gene TRBJ2-2, with 9 positions matching TRBD2. Germline V gene data show CDR1 as SGHVS and CDR2 as FNYEAQ. V trimming: 5 bases; J trimming: 3 bases; junction bases outside the gene matches: 4. CDR3 length equals 15 residues.

The chain has TRBV7-8 and TRBJ1-2; 9 bases agree with TRBD1. The germline CDR1 and CDR2 sequences are SGHVS and FQNEAQ. V lost 5 bases to trimming and J lost 4 bases; unmatched junction nucleotides: 5. The CDR3 is 14 amino acids. The CDR3 loop reads CASSNRTGVYGYTF. CDR3 in DNA: TGTGCCAGCAGCAACCGGACAGGGGTCTATGGCTACACCTTC.

In its sample, this clone was seen once. V gene TRBV19 combines with J gene TRBJ2-3; 12 bases agree with TRBD2. From germline, CDR1 is LNHDA and CDR2 SQIVND (reference sequence). CDR3 size: 17 residues. Trimming took 5 bases from V and 4 from J; bases not matched to a gene: 10. The CDR3 nucleotides read TGTGCCAGTAGTGGGCTAGCGGGGGGGATAGAGTCAGATACGCAGTATTTT. It is translated as CASSGLAGGIESDTQYF. The full variable domain, in which reference TRBV19 and TRBJ2-3 provide the parts outside the CDR3, is DGGITQSPKYLFRKEGQNVTLSCEQNLNHDAMYWYRQDPGQGLRLIYYSQIVNDFQKGDIAEGYSVSREKKESFPLTVTSAQKNPTAFYLCASSGLAGGIESDTQYFGPGTRLTVL.

J is TRBJ1-1 and V is TRBV7-9, with D perhaps TRBD1 (6 bases). The CDR3 totals 13 residues. The V end was cut by 3 bases, the J end by 2 bases, with 7 bases between. Germline values: CDR1 SEHNR, CDR2 FQNEAQ (reference sequence). The CDR3 region is CASSFRGNTEAFF. Here the CDR3 DNA reads TGTGCCAGCAGCTTCAGGGGAAACACTGAAGCTTTCTTT. The full variable domain, completed using reference TRBV7-9 and TRBJ1-1, is DTGVSQNPRHKITKRGQNVTFRCDPISEHNRLYWYRQTLGQGPEFLTYFQNEAQLEKSRLLSDRFSAERPKGSFSTLEIQRTEQGDSAMYLCASSFRGNTEAFFGQGTRLTVV.

CDR3 region: CASSLAGVGEQYF. In DNA form, the CDR3 reads TGTGCCAGCAGCTTGGCGGGAGTTGGCGAGCAGTACTTC. The chain couples TRBV7-2 to TRBJ2-7; TRBD2 matches at 7 bases. The J segment lost 6 bases and the V segment lost 3 bases, leaving 5 bases of the junction unmatched. Germline V lookup: CDR1 SGHTA, CDR2 FQGNSA. CDR3 size: 13 residues.

The rearrangement uses TRBV28 and TRBJ1-4; 10 bases line up with TRBD1. The germline V gene encodes CDR1 MDHEN and CDR2 SYDVKM. V lost 2 bases and J lost 7; bases outside the gene matches: 7. CDR3 length equals 16 residues. CDR3 loop: CASSLAGTGEGEKLFF. The DNA for the CDR3 is TGTGCCAGCAGTTTAGCCGGGACAGGGGAGGGTGAAAAACTGTTTTTT. Drawing the rest from reference TRBV28 and TRBJ1-4, the complete variable domain is DVKVTQSSRYLVKRTGEKVFLECVQDMDHENMFWYRQDPGLGLRLIYFSYDVKMKEKGDIPEGYSVSREKKERFSLILESASTNQTSMYLCASSLAGTGEGEKLFFGSGTQLSVL.

There are a few counts of this clone. The chain recombines TRBV6-4 with TRBJ1-2; tentative D call: TRBD1 (6 bases). Trimming removed 6 bases at V and 10 bases at J, with 18 bases between. Germline-derived CDR1 and CDR2 are MRHNA and SNTAGT. This CDR3 region has 13 residues. The CDR3: CASRPGPGEFYTF. The CDR3 nucleotides read TGTGCCAGCAGACCGGGGCCAGGGGAGTTCTACACCTTC.

This chain connects TRBV11-3 to TRBJ2-7, with TRBD2 matching 8 bases. CDR1 is SGHNT, CDR2 YENEEA, per germline. J gave up 1 base and V 3 bases, and 2 bases lay outside the gene matches. The CDR3 loop spans 14 amino acids. CDR3 nucleotide sequence: TGTGCCAGCAGCTTCGGGAGGGGTTCCTACGAGCAGTACTTC. This sequence encodes CASSFGRGSYEQYF. Full variable domain (missing parts from reference TRBV11-3 and TRBJ2-7): EAGVVQSPRYKIIEKKQPVAFWCNPISGHNTLYWYLQNLGQGPELLIRYENEEAVDDSQLPKDRFSAERLKGVDSTLKIQPAELGDSAVYLCASSFGRGSYEQYFGPGTRLTVT.